This entry describes one TCR beta chain. The antigen is undetermined. This record belongs to a study of shared clonotypes between healthy human individuals. Study as a whole: CD4 naive and memory got three plates each, CD8 naive two, CD8 memory one.

Positive CCR7 selection of CD45RO-negative cells yielded the naive CD8 cells, and terminally differentiated effector memory CD45RA+ cells were excluded. The healthy adult donors were HIV-negative and reported no recent acute infections or vaccinations. Trimming stripped 3 bases from V and 4 bases from J, with 9 bases between. The V gene's germline CDR1 is MGHRA and CDR2 YSYEKL. CDR3 length: 14 amino acids. Regarding the study as a whole: Around 4.9% of naive CD4 clonotypes were shared across a handful of donors.

The authors distributed each subset's genomic DNA evenly over several immunoSEQ plates. Repertoires were generated with immunoSEQ multiplex PCR, while TCRdb's copy carries only in-frame clones and drops some. The sample gives around 1,900,000 clones, about 93% of which show up once; around 1.8% is in the top ten. The sequence was obtained from a young man in good health. Some clones in this sample may be carry-over from other donors' samples. The chain joins TRBV4-1 to TRBJ1-4; D not certain. Sequences were obtained from naive CD8+ T cells from PBMCs. CDR3 loop: CASSHRADNEKLFF. In nucleotides, the CDR3 is TGCGCCAGCAGCCATCGGGCAGATAATGAAAAACTGTTTTTT.